One and the same sample provided the 5 T cell receptor beta chains below, sequenced in a study of OX40 agonist ivuxolimab in advanced cancers. TCRdb's table, derived via immunoSEQ multiplex PCR, lists solely in-frame clones and lacks some. The profile shows 60,000 to 80,000 clones, more than 65% of them singletons. The material sequenced was CD4+ or CD8+ T cells sorted from blood, taken in a trial of the OX40 agonist ivuxolimab. The receptor set was obtained from an adult with an advanced solid tumor such as melanoma, head and neck, liver or kidney cancer.

The V gene is TRBV2, the J gene TRBJ1-1, with TRBD1 matching 7 bases. Per the germline V gene, CDR1 is SNHLY and CDR2 is FYNNEI. The CDR3 has 13 residues. J lost 5 bases, V lost 2 bases, and 2 bases had no gene match. The CDR3 nucleotides are TGTGCCAGCAGTGAACAGGGGGGGACTGAAGCTTTCTTT. Protein: CASSEQGGTEAFF.

The rearrangement links TRBV4-3 to TRBJ2-5; D might be TRBD1 or TRBD2, each matching 5 bases. Germline V gene sequence: CDR1 LGHNA, CDR2 YSLEER. V dropped 0 bases and J dropped 2 bases, with 10 bases sitting between them. The CDR3 loop spans 15 amino acids. CDR3 nucleotide sequence: TGCGCCAGCAGCCAAGATGGGGGTTTTCAAGAGACCCAGTACTTC. Translating it yields CASSQDGGFQETQYF.

The rearrangement links TRBV6-1 to TRBJ2-7; D is possibly TRBD1 (6 bases). The CDR3 loop spans 13 amino acids. Germline V gives CDR1 MNHNS, CDR2 SASEGT. V lost 4 bases and J 3 bases, leaving 10 bases between the germline ends. This CDR3 reads CASSGTGLYEQYF. The CDR3 nucleotides are TGTGCCAGCAGTGGTACAGGGCTCTACGAGCAGTACTTC.

The chain couples TRBV11-2 to TRBJ2-4; 9 nucleotides align to TRBD2. V lost 0 bases, J lost 0 bases, and 12 bases stayed unmatched. The V gene's germline CDR1 is SGHAT and CDR2 FQNNGV. The CDR3 covers 20 residues. Here the CDR3 reads CASSLDLIAGVTLAKNIQYF. In nucleotides, the CDR3 is TGTGCCAGCAGCTTAGATCTGATAGCGGGGGTGACTCTAGCCAAAAACATTCAGTACTTC.

The rearrangement joins TRBV5-1 to TRBJ2-1; TRBD2 aligns across 15 bases. The CDR3 spans 16 residues. Germline loops: CDR1 SGHRS, CDR2 YFSETQ. The ends lost 1 base at V and 9 bases at J; junction bases unmatched: 5. The CDR3, as DNA: TGCGCCAGCAGCTTGATGGGACTAGCGGGGGGAAGTGAGCAGTTCTTC. Translating gives CASSLMGLAGGSEQFF. The whole variable domain, remainder taken from reference TRBV5-1 and TRBJ2-1, is KAGVTQTPRYLIKTRGQQVTLSCSPISGHRSVSWYQQTPGQGLQFLFEYFSETQRNKGNFPGRFSGRQFSNSRSEMNVSTLELGDSALYLCASSLMGLAGGSEQFFGPGTRLTVL.